Each of the 3 T cell receptor beta chains below was sequenced from the same sample in a study of T cell responses to AZD1222 COVID-19 vaccine. Clones were read by immunoSEQ multiplex PCR, and TCRdb kept only the in-frame ones, dropping some. Of roughly 180,000 clones listed, over 85% are singletons. This specimen was peripheral blood, taken 28 days after the second dose of the MenACWY control vaccine. The source of these receptors is an adult who received the MenACWY meningococcal vaccine as a control.

CDR3 nucleotides: TGTGCCAGCAGCTTGTGGAGCAATCAGCCCCAGCATTTT. Its translation is CASSLWSNQPQHF. The chain has TRBV11-2 and TRBJ1-5, with no clear D. V was cut by 3 bases and J by 1 base, with 4 bases left in between. The CDR3 spans 13 residues. The germline CDR1 and CDR2 sequences are SGHAT and FQNNGV.

The V call is TRBV7-9, the J call TRBJ1-1, with D tentatively TRBD1 (6 bases). Trimming took 5 bases from V and 6 from J, leaving 16 bases between them. Germline CDR1 SEHNR, CDR2 FQNEAQ (reference sequence). This CDR3 contains 14 residues. The CDR3 DNA reads as TGTGCCAGCAGCCCCCAGGGGTTCGGGTCTGAAGCTTTCTTT. Translated: CASSPQGFGSEAFF.

The rearrangement links TRBV7-9 to TRBJ1-1; D unresolved. The germline gives CDR1 SEHNR, CDR2 FQNEAQ (reference sequence). CDR3 size: 14 residues. Trimming took off 0 bases at V and 0 bases at J, with 5 bases between the two ends. In nucleotides, the CDR3 is TGTGCCAGCAGCTTAGCGGCGGTGAACACTGAAGCTTTCTTT. It codes for CASSLAAVNTEAFF.